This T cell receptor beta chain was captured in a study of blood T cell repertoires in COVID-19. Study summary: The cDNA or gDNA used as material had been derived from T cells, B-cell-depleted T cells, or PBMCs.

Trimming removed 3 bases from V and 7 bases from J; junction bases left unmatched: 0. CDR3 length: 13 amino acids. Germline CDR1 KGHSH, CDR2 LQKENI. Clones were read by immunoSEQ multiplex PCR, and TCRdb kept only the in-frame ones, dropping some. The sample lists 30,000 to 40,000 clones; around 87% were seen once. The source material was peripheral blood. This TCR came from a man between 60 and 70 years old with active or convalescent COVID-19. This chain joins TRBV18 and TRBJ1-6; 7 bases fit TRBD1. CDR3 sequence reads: CASSPGQNSPLHF. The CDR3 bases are TGTGCCAGCTCACCGGGACAGAATTCACCCCTCCACTTT.